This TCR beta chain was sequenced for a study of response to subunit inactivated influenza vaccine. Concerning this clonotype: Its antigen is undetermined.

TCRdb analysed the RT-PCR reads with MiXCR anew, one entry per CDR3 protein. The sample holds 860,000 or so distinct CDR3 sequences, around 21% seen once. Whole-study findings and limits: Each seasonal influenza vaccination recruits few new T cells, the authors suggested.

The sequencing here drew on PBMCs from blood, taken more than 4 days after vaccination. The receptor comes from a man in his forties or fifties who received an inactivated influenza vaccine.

The CDR3 nucleotides are TGCGCCAGCAGCCAAGATTCTGTACAGGGCGCTACCCAAGAGACCCAGTACTTC. It is translated as CASSQDSVQGATQETQYF. V usage is TRBV4-1 and J usage is TRBJ2-5, with D possibly TRBD1 on 6 matching bases. Per the germline V gene, CDR1 is MGHRA and CDR2 is YSYEKL. Trimming stripped 0 bases from V and 1 base from J, with 18 bases between. This CDR3 has 18 residues.